The 4 T cell receptor beta chains below come from one sample, sequenced in a study of shared clonotypes between healthy human individuals. Using immunoSEQ multiplex PCR, the repertoire was profiled, and TCRdb retains in-frame clones only, with some absent. Among some 360,000 clones listed, less than 75% were seen once. Sequencing used memory CD4+ T cells sorted from blood. Subset defined: CD45RA-negative fraction. The receptor source for this set is a man aged 25-45 years in good health.

This rearrangement joins TRBV2 to TRBJ2-5, with D unresolved. Per germline, CDR1 SNHLY and CDR2 FYNNEI. This CDR3 spans 17 amino acids. The V and J ends lost 8 bases and 2 bases respectively, with 24 bases between them. CDR3 DNA: TGTGCCAGCGGAAGGGAAGGAAGCCTCACTCTACAAGAGACCCAGTACTTC. It codes for CASGREGSLTLQETQYF.

V is TRBV28 and J is TRBJ1-2; possibly TRBD1 for D (5 bases). Germline V lookup: CDR1 MDHEN, CDR2 SYDVKM. The CDR3 is 14 residues long. V dropped 8 bases and J dropped 2 bases, with 15 bases sitting between them. CDR3 sequence: CASAVIGTNYGYTF. The CDR3 DNA reads TGTGCCAGCGCGGTGATCGGGACCAACTATGGCTACACCTTC.

With regard to this clone: Other nucleotide sequences from this sample produce the same CDR3. V is TRBV7-2 and J is TRBJ2-2; 10 nucleotides line up with TRBD2. Unmatched junction bases numbered 3, after V lost 6 bases and J lost 2 bases. This CDR3 region has 15 residues. Germline lookup yields CDR1 SGHTA and CDR2 FQGNSA. DNA for the CDR3: TGTGCCAGCAGTTGGACTAGCGGTAACACCGGGGAGCTGTTTTTT. Translated, it gives CASSWTSGNTGELFF.

The chain joins TRBV5-4 to TRBJ1-2; D uncertain. This CDR3 contains 12 residues. Looked up from germline, CDR1 is SGHNT and CDR2 is YYREEE (reference sequence). V dropped 3 bases and J dropped 4 bases, with 7 bases sitting between them. CDR3 protein: CASSSDFYGYTF. In DNA form, the CDR3 reads TGTGCCAGCAGCTCGGACTTCTATGGCTACACCTTC.